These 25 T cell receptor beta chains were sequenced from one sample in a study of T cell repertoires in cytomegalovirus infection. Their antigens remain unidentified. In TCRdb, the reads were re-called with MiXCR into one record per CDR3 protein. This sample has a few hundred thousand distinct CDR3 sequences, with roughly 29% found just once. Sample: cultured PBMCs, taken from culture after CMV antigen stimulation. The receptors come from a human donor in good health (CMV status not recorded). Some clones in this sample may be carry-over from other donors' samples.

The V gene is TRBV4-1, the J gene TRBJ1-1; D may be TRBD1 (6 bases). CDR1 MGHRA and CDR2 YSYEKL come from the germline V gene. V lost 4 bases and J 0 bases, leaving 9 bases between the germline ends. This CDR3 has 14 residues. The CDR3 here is CASSPRQVNTEAFF. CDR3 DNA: TGCGCCAGCAGCCCGCGACAGGTGAACACTGAAGCTTTCTTT.

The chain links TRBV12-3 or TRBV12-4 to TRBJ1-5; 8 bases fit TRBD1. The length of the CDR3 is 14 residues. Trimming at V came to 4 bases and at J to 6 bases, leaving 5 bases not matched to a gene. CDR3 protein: CASSSGGAGQPQHF. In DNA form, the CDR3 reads TGTGCCAGCAGTTCAGGGGGCGCGGGTCAGCCCCAGCATTTT.

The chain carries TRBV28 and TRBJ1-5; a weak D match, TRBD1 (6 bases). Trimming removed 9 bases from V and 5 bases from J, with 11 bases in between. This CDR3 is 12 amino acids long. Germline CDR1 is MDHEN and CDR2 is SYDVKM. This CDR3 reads CARQGWDQPQHF. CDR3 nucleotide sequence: TGTGCCAGACAGGGCTGGGATCAGCCCCAGCATTTT.

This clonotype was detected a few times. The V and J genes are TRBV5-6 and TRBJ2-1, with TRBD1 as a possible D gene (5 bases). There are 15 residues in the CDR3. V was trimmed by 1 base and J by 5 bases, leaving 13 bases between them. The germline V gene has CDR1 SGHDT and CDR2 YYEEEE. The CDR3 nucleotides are TGTGCCAGCAGCTTGCAGGTCAGGGTCAACAATGAGCAGTTCTTC. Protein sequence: CASSLQVRVNNEQFF. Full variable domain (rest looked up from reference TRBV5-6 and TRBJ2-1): DAGVTQSPTHLIKTRGQQVTLRCSPKSGHDTVSWYQQALGQGPQFIFQYYEEEERQRGNFPDRFSGHQFPNYSSELNVNALLLGDSALYLCASSLQVRVNNEQFFGPGTRLTVL.

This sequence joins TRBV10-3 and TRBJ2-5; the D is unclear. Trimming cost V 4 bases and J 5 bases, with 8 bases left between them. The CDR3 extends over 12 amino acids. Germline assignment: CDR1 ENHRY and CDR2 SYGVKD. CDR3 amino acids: CAISGDGETQYF. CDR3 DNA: TGTGCCATCAGTGGGGATGGGGAGACCCAGTACTTC.

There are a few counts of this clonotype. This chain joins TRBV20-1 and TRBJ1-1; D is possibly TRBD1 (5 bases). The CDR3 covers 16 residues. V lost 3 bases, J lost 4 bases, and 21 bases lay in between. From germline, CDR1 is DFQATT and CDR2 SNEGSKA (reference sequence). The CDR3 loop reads CSASRGQTWGITEAFF. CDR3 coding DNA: TGCAGTGCTAGTAGGGGCCAAACTTGGGGAATCACTGAAGCTTTCTTT.

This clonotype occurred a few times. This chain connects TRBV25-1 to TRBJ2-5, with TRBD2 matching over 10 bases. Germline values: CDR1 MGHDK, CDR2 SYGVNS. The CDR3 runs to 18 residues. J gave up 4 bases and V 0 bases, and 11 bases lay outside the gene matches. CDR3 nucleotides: TGTGCCAGCAGTGAATATCCTCCATCTAGCGGGAGCGGAGAGACCCAGTACTTC. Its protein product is CASSEYPPSSGSGETQYF.

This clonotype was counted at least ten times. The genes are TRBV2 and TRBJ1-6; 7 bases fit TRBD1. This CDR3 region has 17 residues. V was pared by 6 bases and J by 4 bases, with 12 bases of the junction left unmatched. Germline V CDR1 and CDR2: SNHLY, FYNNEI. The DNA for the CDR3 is TGTGCCAGCAGACCCTTGACAGGGCACGTTTATAATTCACCCCTCCACTTT. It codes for CASRPLTGHVYNSPLHF.

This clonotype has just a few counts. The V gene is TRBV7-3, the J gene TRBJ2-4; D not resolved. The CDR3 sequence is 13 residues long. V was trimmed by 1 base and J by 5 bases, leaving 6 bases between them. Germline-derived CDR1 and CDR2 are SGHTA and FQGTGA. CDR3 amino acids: CASSLNGQNIQYF. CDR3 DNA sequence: TGTGCCAGCAGCTTAAATGGCCAAAACATTCAGTACTTC.

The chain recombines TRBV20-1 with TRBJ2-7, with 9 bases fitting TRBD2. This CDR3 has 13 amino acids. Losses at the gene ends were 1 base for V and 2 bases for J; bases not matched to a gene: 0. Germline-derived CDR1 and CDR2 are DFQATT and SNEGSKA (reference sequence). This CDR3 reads CSARASGTYEQYF. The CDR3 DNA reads TGCAGTGCTAGAGCTAGCGGGACCTACGAGCAGTACTTC.

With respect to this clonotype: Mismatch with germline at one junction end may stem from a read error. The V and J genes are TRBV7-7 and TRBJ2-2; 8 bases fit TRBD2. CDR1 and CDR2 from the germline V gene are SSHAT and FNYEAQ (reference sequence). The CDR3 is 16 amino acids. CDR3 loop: CASSIQLAANTGELFF. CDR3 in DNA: TGTGCTAGCAGCATCCAACTAGCGGCCAACACCGGGGAGCTGTTTTTT.

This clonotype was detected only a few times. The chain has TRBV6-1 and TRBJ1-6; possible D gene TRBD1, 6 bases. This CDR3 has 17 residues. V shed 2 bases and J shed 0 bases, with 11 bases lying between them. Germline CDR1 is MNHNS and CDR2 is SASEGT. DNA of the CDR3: TGTGCCAGCAGTGAAACAGGGCCTAGCTCCTATAATTCACCCCTCCACTTT. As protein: CASSETGPSSYNSPLHF.

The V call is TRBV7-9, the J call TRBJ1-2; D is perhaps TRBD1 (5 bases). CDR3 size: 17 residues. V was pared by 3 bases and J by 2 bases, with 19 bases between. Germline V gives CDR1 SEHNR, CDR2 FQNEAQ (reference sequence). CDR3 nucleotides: TGTGCCAGCAGCTTTAATCAAGCAGGGAGGGGAAACTATGGCTACACCTTC. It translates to CASSFNQAGRGNYGYTF.

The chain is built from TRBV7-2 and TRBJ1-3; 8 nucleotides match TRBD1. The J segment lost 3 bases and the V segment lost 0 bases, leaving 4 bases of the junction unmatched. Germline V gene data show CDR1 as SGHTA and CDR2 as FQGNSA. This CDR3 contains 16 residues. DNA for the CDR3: TGTGCCAGCAGCTTAGCGGCCGGGACAGGTGGAAACACCATATATTTT. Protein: CASSLAAGTGGNTIYF. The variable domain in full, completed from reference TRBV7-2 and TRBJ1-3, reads GAGVSQSPSNKVTEKGKDVELRCDPISGHTALYWYRQSLGQGLEFLIYFQGNSAPDKSGLPSDRFSAERTGGSVSTLTIQRTQQEDSAVYLCASSLAAGTGGNTIYFGEGSWLTVV.

CDR3 DNA: TGTGCCAGCAGAGAGGGGGGGGCCATACGAGATACGCAGTATTTT. Protein product: CASREGGAIRDTQYF. The chain employs TRBV12-3 or TRBV12-4 and TRBJ2-3, with a weak D call TRBD2 (7 bases). The CDR3 is made up of 15 amino acids. V was clipped by 6 bases and J by 5 bases, with 18 bases between them.

The CDR3 region has the DNA TGTGCCATCAGTGATTCCGGACAGTTCCAGCATTTT. Translation gives CAISDSGQFQHF. The chain couples TRBV10-3 to TRBJ1-5, with a tentative D call TRBD1 (6 bases). Germline CDR1 ENHRY, CDR2 SYGVKD. V shed 3 bases and J shed 12 bases, with 12 bases lying between them. The length of the CDR3 is 12 residues.

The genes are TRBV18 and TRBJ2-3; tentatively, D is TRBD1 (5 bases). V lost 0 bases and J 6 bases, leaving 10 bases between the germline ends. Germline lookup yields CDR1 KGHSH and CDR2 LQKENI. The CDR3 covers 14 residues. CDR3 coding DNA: TGTGCCAGCTCACCACCGCAGGGTGGGGATACGCAGTATTTT. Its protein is CASSPPQGGDTQYF.

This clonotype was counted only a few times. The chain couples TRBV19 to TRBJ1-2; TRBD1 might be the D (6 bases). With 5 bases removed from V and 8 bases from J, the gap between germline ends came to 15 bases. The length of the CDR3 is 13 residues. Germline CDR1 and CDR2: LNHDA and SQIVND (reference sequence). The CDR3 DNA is TGTGCCAGTAGTTCACAGGGTTATTGGGGCTACACCTTC. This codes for CASSSQGYWGYTF.

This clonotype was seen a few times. The CDR3 DNA reads as TGTGCCAGCAGTCCCTTGGGTGGGGCAGTCCTTGGGGGCAATGAGCAGTTCTTC. The encoded protein is CASSPLGGAVLGGNEQFF. The genes are TRBV12-3 or TRBV12-4 and TRBJ2-1; D might be TRBD1 or TRBD2, each matching 5 bases. V shed 5 bases and J shed 6 bases, with 26 bases lying between them. This CDR3 contains 18 residues.

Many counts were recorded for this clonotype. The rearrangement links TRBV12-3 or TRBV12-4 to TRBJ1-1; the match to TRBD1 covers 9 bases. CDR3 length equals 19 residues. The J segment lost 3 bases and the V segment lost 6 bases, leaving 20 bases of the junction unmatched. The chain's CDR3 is CASRPPPGTGLGVYTEAFF. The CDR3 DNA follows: TGTGCCAGCAGGCCTCCCCCCGGGACAGGGCTGGGAGTGTACACTGAAGCTTTCTTT.

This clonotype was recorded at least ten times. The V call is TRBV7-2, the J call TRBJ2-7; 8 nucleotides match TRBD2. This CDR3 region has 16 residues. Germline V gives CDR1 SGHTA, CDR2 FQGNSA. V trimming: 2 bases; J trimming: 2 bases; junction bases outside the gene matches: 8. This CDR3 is CASSLTSGRTTYEQYF. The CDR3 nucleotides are TGTGCCAGCAGCTTAACTAGCGGTAGAACTACCTACGAGCAGTACTTC.

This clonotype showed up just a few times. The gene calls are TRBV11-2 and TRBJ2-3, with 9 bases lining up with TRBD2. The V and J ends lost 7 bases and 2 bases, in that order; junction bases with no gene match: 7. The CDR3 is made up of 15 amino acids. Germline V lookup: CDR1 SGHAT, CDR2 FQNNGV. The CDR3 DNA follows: TGTGCCAGCAAAAGGGGCGGGAGGGACACAGATACGCAGTATTTT. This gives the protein CASKRGGRDTDTQYF.

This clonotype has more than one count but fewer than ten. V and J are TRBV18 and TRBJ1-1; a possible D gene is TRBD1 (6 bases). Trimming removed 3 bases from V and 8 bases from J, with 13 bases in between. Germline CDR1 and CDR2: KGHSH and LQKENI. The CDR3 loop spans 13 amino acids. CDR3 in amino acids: CASSPGQNREAFF. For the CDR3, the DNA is TGTGCCAGCTCACCGGGACAAAATAGAGAAGCTTTCTTT.

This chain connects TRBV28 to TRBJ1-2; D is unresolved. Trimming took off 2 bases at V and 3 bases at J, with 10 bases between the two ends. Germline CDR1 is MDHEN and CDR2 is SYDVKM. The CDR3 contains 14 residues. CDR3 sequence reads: CASSLGSRDYGYTF. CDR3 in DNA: TGTGCCAGCAGTTTAGGCTCACGGGACTATGGCTACACCTTC.

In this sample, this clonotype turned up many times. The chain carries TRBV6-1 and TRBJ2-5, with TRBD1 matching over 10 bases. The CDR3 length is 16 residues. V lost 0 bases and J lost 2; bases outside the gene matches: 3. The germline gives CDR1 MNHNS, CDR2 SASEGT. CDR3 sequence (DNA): TGTGCCAGCAGTGAAGCGACAGGGGGCATACAAGAGACCCAGTACTTC. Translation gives CASSEATGGIQETQYF.